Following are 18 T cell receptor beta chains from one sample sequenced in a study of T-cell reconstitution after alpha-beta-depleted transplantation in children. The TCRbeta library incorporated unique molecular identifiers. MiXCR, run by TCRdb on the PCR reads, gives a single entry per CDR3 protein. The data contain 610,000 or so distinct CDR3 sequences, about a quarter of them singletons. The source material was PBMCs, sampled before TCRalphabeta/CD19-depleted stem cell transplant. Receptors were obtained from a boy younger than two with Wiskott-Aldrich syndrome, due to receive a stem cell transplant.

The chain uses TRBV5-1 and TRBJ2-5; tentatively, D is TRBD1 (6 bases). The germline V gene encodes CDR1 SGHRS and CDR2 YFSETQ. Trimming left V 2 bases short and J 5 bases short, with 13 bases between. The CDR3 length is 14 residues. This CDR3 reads CASSFKVGGETQYF. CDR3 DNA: TGCGCCAGCAGCTTTAAAGTTGGGGGCGAGACCCAGTACTTC.

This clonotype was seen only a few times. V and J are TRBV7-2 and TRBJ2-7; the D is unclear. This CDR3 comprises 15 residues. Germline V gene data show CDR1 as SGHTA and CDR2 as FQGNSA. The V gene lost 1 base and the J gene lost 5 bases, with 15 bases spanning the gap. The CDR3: CASSLGASSLNEQYF. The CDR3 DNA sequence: TGTGCCAGCAGCTTAGGGGCTAGTTCCCTTAACGAGCAGTACTTC.

CDR3 sequence (DNA): TGCGCCAGCACTTCCAGCGCCTCCTACGAGCAGTACTTC. Residues: CASTSSASYEQYF. This chain uses TRBV5-1 with TRBJ2-7; D is undetermined. Germline-derived CDR1 and CDR2 are SGHRS and YFSETQ. There are 13 residues in the CDR3. Trimming stripped 6 bases from V and 0 bases from J, with 10 bases between.

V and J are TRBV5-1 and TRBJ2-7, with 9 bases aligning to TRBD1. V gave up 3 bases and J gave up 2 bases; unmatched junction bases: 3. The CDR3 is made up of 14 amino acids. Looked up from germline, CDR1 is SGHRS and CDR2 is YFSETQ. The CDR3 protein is CASSYRQGAYEQYF. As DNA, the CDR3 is TGCGCCAGCAGCTACCGACAGGGGGCCTACGAGCAGTACTTC.

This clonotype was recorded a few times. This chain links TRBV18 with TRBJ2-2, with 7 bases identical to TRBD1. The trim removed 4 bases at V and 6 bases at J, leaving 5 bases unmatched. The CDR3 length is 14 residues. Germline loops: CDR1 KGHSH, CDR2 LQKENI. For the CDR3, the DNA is TGTGCCAGCTCACGAGGGGGCGAGTCCGGGGAGCTGTTTTTT. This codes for CASSRGGESGELFF.

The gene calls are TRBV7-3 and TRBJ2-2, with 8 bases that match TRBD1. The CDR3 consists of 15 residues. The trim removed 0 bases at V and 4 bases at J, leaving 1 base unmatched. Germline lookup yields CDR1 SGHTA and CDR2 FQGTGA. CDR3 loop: CASSLTTGGTGELFF. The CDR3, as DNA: TGTGCCAGCAGCTTAACTACAGGGGGCACCGGGGAGCTGTTTTTT.

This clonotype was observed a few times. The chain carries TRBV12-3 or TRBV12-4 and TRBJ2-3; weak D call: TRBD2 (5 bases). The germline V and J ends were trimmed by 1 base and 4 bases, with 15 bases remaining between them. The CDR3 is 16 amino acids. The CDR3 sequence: CASSLGSSRLADTQYF. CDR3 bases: TGTGCCAGCAGTTTAGGTTCTAGCAGGTTGGCAGATACGCAGTATTTT.

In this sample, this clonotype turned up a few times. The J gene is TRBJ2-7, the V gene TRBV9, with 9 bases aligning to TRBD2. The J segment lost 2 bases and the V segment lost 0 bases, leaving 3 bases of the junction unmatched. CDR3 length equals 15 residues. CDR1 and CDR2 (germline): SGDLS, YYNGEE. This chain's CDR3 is CASSVGASGTYEQYF. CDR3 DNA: TGTGCCAGCAGCGTAGGGGCTAGCGGGACCTACGAGCAGTACTTC.

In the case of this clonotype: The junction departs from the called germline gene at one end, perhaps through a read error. The DNA for the CDR3 is TGCAGTGCTAGAGGTTCAGGGTTTCGCACCAACGTCCTGACTTTT. It encodes CSARGSGFRTNVLTF. The rearrangement links TRBV20-1 to TRBJ2-6, with D perhaps matching TRBD1 (5 bases). The CDR3 is made up of 15 amino acids. The V gene's germline CDR1 is DFQATT and CDR2 SNEGSKA (reference sequence).

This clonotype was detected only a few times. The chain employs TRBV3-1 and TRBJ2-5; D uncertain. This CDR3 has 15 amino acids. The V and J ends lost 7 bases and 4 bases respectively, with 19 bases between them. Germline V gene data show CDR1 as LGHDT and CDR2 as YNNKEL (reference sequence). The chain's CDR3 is CASTPPFSGGETQYF. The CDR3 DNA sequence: TGTGCCAGCACCCCTCCATTTTCGGGCGGAGAGACCCAGTACTTC.

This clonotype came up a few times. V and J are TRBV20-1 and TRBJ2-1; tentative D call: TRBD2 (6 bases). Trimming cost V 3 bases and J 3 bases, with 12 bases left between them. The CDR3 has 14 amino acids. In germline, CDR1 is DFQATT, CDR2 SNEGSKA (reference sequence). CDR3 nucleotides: TGCAGTGCTAGTTCGGCGGGACTCTACAATGAGCAGTTCTTC. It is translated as CSASSAGLYNEQFF.

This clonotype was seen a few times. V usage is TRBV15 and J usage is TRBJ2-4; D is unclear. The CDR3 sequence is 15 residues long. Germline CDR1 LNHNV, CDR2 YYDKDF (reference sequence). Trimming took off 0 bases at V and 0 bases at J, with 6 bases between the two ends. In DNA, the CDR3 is TGTGCCACCAGCAGAGATCTTGTAGCCAAAAACATTCAGTACTTC. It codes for CATSRDLVAKNIQYF.

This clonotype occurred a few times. The CDR3 reads CASSREGGRIPPEQYF. The CDR3 nucleotides are TGCGCCAGCAGCCGGGAGGGCGGGAGGATCCCTCCAGAGCAGTACTTC. The chain recombines TRBV5-1 with TRBJ2-7; 8 bases are a match to TRBD2. J gave up 7 bases and V 4 bases, and 16 bases lay outside the gene matches. The germline V gene has CDR1 SGHRS and CDR2 YFSETQ. The CDR3 is 16 amino acids.

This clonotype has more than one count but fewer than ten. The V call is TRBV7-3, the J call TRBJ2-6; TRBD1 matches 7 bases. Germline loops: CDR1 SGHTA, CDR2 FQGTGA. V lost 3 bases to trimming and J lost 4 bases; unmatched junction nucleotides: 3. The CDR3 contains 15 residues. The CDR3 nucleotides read TGTGCCAGCAGCTTGACAGGGACGGGGGCCAACGTCCTGACTTTC. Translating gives CASSLTGTGANVLTF.

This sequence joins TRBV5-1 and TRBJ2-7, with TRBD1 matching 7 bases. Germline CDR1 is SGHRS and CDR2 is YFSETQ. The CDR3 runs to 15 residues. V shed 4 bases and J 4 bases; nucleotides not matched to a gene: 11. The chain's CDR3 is CASSIRSGTEYEQYF. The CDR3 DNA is TGCGCCAGCAGCATTCGGTCCGGGACAGAGTACGAGCAGTACTTC. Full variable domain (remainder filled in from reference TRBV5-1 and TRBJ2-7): KAGVTQTPRYLIKTRGQQVTLSCSPISGHRSVSWYQQTPGQGLQFLFEYFSETQRNKGNFPGRFSGRQFSNSRSEMNVSTLELGDSALYLCASSIRSGTEYEQYFGPGTRLTVT.

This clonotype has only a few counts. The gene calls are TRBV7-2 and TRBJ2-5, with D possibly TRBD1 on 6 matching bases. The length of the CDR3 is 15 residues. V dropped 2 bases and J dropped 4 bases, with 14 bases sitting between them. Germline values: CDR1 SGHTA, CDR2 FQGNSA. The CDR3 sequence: CASSLNTGHRETQYF. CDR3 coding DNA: TGTGCCAGCAGCTTAAACACGGGACACCGAGAGACCCAGTACTTC.

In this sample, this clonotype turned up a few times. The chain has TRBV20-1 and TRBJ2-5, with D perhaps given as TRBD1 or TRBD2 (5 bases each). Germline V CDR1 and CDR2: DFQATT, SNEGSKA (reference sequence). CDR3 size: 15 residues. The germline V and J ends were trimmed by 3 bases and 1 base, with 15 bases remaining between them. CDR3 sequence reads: CSASTLQDFQETQYF. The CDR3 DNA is TGCAGTGCTAGCACACTACAGGACTTCCAAGAGACCCAGTACTTC.

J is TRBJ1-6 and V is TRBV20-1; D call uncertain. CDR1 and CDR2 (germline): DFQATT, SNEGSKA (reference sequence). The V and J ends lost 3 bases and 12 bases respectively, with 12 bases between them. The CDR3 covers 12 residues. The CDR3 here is CSARVGALPLHF. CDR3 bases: TGCAGTGCTAGGGTCGGTGCATTACCCCTCCACTTT.